This TCR beta chain was sequenced during a study of T cell repertoires in cytomegalovirus infection. Study-wide background: Recently identified HLA-C-restricted CMV epitopes were used, and well-studied HLA-B-restricted CMV epitopes were used as well. In public TCR beta signatures, there were indications of both CMV infection and matching HLA type. Study conclusions and caveats: CMV-specific HLA-C-restricted TCR beta clonotypes dominated the ex vivo response.

TCRdb re-analysed the reads in MiXCR, keeping a single row per CDR3 protein. Here the sample spans hundreds of thousands of distinct CDR3 sequences, about 33% being singletons. Turning to this clonotype: Antigen unknown. A read error may be the cause here, since a much bigger clone is one base away.

Sequenced material: cultured PBMCs, taken from culture after CMV antigen stimulation. This sequence was found in a human donor in good health (CMV status not recorded). Some clones in this sample may be carry-over from other donors' samples.

DNA for the CDR3: TGTGCCAGCAGCTTTGGGTCTAGAGGGACAGATACGCAGTATTTT. Protein sequence: CASSFGSRGTDTQYF. The genes are TRBV7-3 and TRBJ2-3; the D gene is possibly TRBD2 (5 bases). V was pared by 3 bases and J by 3 bases, with 13 bases between. The germline CDR1 and CDR2 sequences are SGHTA and FQGTGA. The CDR3 extends over 15 amino acids. The full variable domain, in which reference TRBV7-3 and TRBJ2-3 provide the parts outside the CDR3, is GAGVSQTPSNKVTEKGKYVELRCDPISGHTALYWYRQSLGQGPEFLIYFQGTGAADDSGLPNDRFFAVRPEGSVSTLKIQRTERGDSAVYLCASSFGSRGTDTQYFGPGTRLTVL.